This TCR beta chain was identified in a study of OX40 agonist ivuxolimab in advanced cancers. Germline lookup yields CDR1 MNHEY and CDR2 SMNVEV (reference sequence). V was pared by 5 bases and J by 0 bases, with 11 bases of the junction left unmatched. CDR3 length: 18 residues. The assay was immunoSEQ multiplex PCR, and TCRdb's table has in-frame clones only and misses some. The data hold about 59,000 clones, with 85% to 90% observed a single time. This material consisted of CD4+ or CD8+ T cells sorted from blood, taken in a trial of the OX40 agonist ivuxolimab. The TCR comes from an adult with an advanced solid tumor such as melanoma, head and neck, liver or kidney cancer. The chain combines TRBV27 with TRBJ2-3; 10 bases line up with TRBD2. CDR3 nucleotide sequence: TGTGCCAGCAGTCGCCGCCGGACTAGCGGTGCTAGCACAGATACGCAGTATTTT. Protein product: CASSRRRTSGASTDTQYF.